This entry is about one T cell receptor (beta chain). Libraries were prepared by immunoSEQ multiplex PCR; TCRdb keeps only in-frame clonotypes and omits some of them. The sample yields fewer than 350,000 clones, 85% seen once. The sample comes from a study of blood T cell repertoires in COVID-19. Across the study: The United States, Italy and Spain provided the acute and convalescent COVID-19 samples. From T cells, B-cell-depleted T cells, or PBMCs came the material, which was cDNA or gDNA.

A PCR-confirmed or clinician-diagnosed COVID-19 case had contacted exposed participants within 2 weeks of entry. V dropped 4 bases and J dropped 5 bases, with 18 bases sitting between them. The V gene's germline CDR1 is MDHEN and CDR2 SYDVKM. The CDR3 contains 15 residues. The material sequenced was PBMCs or T cells enriched from blood (not recorded which). This TCR was recovered from a woman in her twenties or thirties who had been exposed to COVID-19. The chain couples TRBV28 to TRBJ2-7; perhaps TRBD2 as D (5 bases). The CDR3 sequence is CASSSSSSPKHEQYF. The CDR3 DNA sequence: TGTGCCAGCAGTTCCTCATCTAGCCCCAAACACGAGCAGTACTTC.